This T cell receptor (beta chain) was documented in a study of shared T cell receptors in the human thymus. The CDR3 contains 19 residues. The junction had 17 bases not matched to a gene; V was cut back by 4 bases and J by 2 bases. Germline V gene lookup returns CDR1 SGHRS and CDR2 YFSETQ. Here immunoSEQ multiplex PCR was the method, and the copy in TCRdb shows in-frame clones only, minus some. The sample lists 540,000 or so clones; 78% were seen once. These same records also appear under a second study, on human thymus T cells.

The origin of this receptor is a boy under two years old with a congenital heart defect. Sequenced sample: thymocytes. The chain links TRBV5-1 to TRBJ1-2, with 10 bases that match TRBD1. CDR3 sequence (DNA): TGCGCCAGCAGCCCACTCGGGACAGGGGAGTGGAAACTAAACTATGGCTACACCTTC. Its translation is CASSPLGTGEWKLNYGYTF.